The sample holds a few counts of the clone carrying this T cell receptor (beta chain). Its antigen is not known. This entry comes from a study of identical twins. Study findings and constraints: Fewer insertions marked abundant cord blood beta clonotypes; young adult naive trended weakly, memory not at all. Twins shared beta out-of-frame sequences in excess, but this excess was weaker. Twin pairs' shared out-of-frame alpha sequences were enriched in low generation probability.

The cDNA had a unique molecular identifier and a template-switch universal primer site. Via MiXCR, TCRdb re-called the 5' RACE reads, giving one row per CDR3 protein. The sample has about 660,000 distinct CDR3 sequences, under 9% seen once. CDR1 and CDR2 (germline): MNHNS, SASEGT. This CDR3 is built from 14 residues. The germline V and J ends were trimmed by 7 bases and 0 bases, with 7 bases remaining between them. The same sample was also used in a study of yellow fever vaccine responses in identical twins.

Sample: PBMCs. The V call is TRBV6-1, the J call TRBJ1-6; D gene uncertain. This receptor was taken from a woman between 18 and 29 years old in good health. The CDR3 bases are TGTGCCAGCAACACCGGCTCCTATAATTCACCCCTCCACTTT. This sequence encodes CASNTGSYNSPLHF.